The text below deals with one T cell receptor (beta chain). Its antigen is still unknown. The use of a sample-barcoded 5' primer and a J-beta primer mix characterized a second PCR of about 6 to 12 cycles. MiXCR, run by TCRdb on the 5' RACE reads, gives a single entry per CDR3 protein. The repertoire holds some 1.4 million distinct CDR3 sequences, with about 40% as singletons. The data originate from a study of blood T cells in healthy people across ages. Overall study results and limits: The long-lived group displayed more naive CD4+ cells, plus higher diversity, than the aged donors did.

The CDR3 runs 17 residues. In germline, CDR1 is SGDLS, CDR2 YYNGEE. V trimming: 4 bases; J trimming: 2 bases; junction bases outside the gene matches: 8. The rearrangement uses TRBV9 and TRBJ2-5, with 13 bases aligning to TRBD2. The sequenced sample was blood. The TCR sequence derives from a woman aged 18-30 years in good health. Here the CDR3 reads CASSSGGTSGKQETQYF. Written as DNA, the CDR3 is TGTGCCAGCAGCTCCGGGGGGACTAGCGGGAAACAAGAGACCCAGTACTTC. The full variable domain, in which reference TRBV9 and TRBJ2-5 provide the parts outside the CDR3, is DSGVTQTPKHLITATGQRVTLRCSPRSGDLSVYWYQQSLDQGLQFLIQYYNGEERAKGNILERFSAQQFPDLHSELNLSSLELGDSALYFCASSSGGTSGKQETQYFGPGTRLLVL.